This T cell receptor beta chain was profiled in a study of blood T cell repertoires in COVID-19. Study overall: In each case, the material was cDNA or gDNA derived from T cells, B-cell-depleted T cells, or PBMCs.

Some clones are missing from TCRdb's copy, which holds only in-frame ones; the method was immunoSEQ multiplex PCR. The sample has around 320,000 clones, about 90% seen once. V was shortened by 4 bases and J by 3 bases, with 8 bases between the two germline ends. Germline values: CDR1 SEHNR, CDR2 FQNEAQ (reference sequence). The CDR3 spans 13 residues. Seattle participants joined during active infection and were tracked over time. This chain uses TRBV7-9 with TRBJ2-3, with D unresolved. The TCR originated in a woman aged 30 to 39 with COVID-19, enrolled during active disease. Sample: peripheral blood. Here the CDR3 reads CASSYHETDTQYF. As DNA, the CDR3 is TGTGCCAGCAGCTATCATGAGACAGATACGCAGTATTTT.